This entry lists 14 T cell receptor beta chains sequenced from one sample in a study of T cell changes during pregnancy in multiple sclerosis. The protocol was immunoSEQ multiplex PCR, while the TCRdb copy is restricted to in-frame clones and leaves out a portion. The repertoire consists of around 35,000 clones, with about 90% occurring once and the leading ten covering approximately 4.1%. Sample: CD8+ T cells from peripheral blood mononuclear cells, taken after pregnancy. The receptors originated from a female donor with multiple sclerosis, enrolled in a pregnancy study.

This clone was detected many times. The chain couples TRBV6-1 to TRBJ2-3, with 12 bases lining up with TRBD2. There are 15 residues in the CDR3. V gave up 6 bases and J gave up 3 bases; unmatched junction bases: 4. Germline V gene data show CDR1 as MNHNS and CDR2 as SASEGT. In nucleotides, the CDR3 is TGTGCCAGCAGCCGACTAGCGGGGGAAACAGATACGCAGTATTTT. Protein: CASSRLAGETDTQYF.

The chain links TRBV15 to TRBJ2-2; 12 nucleotides line up with TRBD2. The V and J ends lost 1 base and 2 bases, in that order; junction bases with no gene match: 2. The length of the CDR3 is 17 residues. Germline values: CDR1 LNHNV, CDR2 YYDKDF (reference sequence). The CDR3 sequence: CATSRGLAGENTGELFF. The CDR3, as DNA: TGTGCCACCAGCAGAGGACTAGCGGGGGAAAACACCGGGGAGCTGTTTTTT.

This clone was picked up one time. This chain connects TRBV9 to TRBJ2-7; TRBD1 might be the D (6 bases). Between the trimmed V and J ends, which lost 3 bases and 7 bases, there was a span of 11 bases. The CDR3 spans 12 residues. Germline V lookup: CDR1 SGDLS, CDR2 YYNGEE. In nucleotides, the CDR3 is TGTGCCAGCAGCGGGTACAGGGAGGAGCAGTACTTC. This translates into CASSGYREEQYF. The entire variable domain, with the rest obtained from reference TRBV9 and TRBJ2-7, is as follows: DSGVTQTPKHLITATGQRVTLRCSPRSGDLSVYWYQQSLDQGLQFLIQYYNGEERAKGNILERFSAQQFPDLHSELNLSSLELGDSALYFCASSGYREEQYFGPGTRLTVT.

The rearrangement uses TRBV7-9 and TRBJ1-5, with 10 nucleotides matching TRBD1. This CDR3 comprises 14 residues. V lost 6 bases to trimming and J lost 6 bases; unmatched junction nucleotides: 5. In germline, CDR1 is SEHNR, CDR2 FQNEAQ (reference sequence). CDR3 amino acids: CASRAGTGAQPQHF. The CDR3, as DNA: TGTGCCAGCAGGGCCGGGACAGGGGCTCAGCCCCAGCATTTT.

The chain couples TRBV9 to TRBJ1-2; D gene ambiguous. The CDR3 sequence is 15 residues long. CDR1 is SGDLS, CDR2 YYNGEE, per germline. V was cut by 1 base and J by 3 bases, with 13 bases left in between. As DNA, the CDR3 is TGTGCCAGCAGCGTATCCCGGGGAGACTACTATGGCTACACCTTC. Protein: CASSVSRGDYYGYTF.

The V gene is TRBV2, the J gene TRBJ2-2; TRBD1 agrees at 8 bases. Trimming cost V 1 base and J 5 bases; bases outside gene matches: 9. The CDR3 totals 17 residues. Germline CDR1 reads SNHLY; CDR2 reads FYNNEI. In nucleotides, the CDR3 is TGTGCCAGCAGTGAAGTAGGCGCGGACAGGGAGACCGGGGAGCTGTTTTTT. Encoded protein: CASSEVGADRETGELFF.

This sequence joins TRBV7-9 and TRBJ2-7; 10 bases are a match to TRBD2. Looked up from germline, CDR1 is SEHNR and CDR2 is FQNEAQ (reference sequence). Trimming removed 10 bases from V and 5 bases from J; junction bases left unmatched: 14. This CDR3 comprises 15 residues. This CDR3 is CAIHLPSGGAHEQYF. The CDR3 DNA sequence: TGTGCCATCCACCTCCCCAGCGGGGGGGCCCACGAGCAGTACTTC.

The CDR3 DNA reads TGCGCCAGCAGTCCGGGGTCCCAGCAGCCCCAGCATTTT. It yields the protein CASSPGSQQPQHF. The chain is built from TRBV10-2 and TRBJ1-5; the D is unclear. Trimming removed 5 bases from V and 7 bases from J, with 12 bases in between. CDR1 and CDR2 (germline): WSHSY, SAAADI. There are 13 residues in the CDR3.

The chain has TRBV7-3 and TRBJ2-3; D unclear. CDR1 is SGHTA and CDR2 is FQGTGA in the germline V gene. V was trimmed by 0 bases and J by 2 bases, leaving 12 bases between them. The CDR3 is made up of 16 amino acids. The CDR3 nucleotides are TGTGCCAGCAGCTTAACGTCCGGGTCCACCACAGATACGCAGTATTTT. Amino acids: CASSLTSGSTTDTQYF.

The CDR3 nucleotides are TGTGCCAGCAGCCCAAGGGGGGGGCCCATGAACACTGAAGCTTTCTTT. This translates into CASSPRGGPMNTEAFF. V gene TRBV9 combines with J gene TRBJ1-1, with TRBD1 as a possible D gene (6 bases). CDR3 length: 16 amino acids. The V and J ends lost 4 bases and 0 bases respectively, with 16 bases between them. Germline CDR1 SGDLS, CDR2 YYNGEE.

The chain uses TRBV27 and TRBJ1-5; 8 nucleotides align to TRBD1. The CDR3 is 13 residues long. J gave up 8 bases and V 8 bases, and 8 bases lay outside the gene matches. Germline V CDR1 and CDR2: MNHEY, SMNVEV (reference sequence). This CDR3 reads CASAWYRGEPQHF. DNA of the CDR3: TGTGCCAGCGCTTGGTACAGGGGGGAGCCCCAGCATTTT.

The J gene is TRBJ2-1, the V gene TRBV27; 11 bases align to TRBD2. V dropped 7 bases and J dropped 6; count of bases not matched to a gene: 8. The CDR3 consists of 15 residues. Per the germline V gene, CDR1 is MNHEY and CDR2 is SMNVEV (reference sequence). This CDR3 is CASTHSGGAPNEQFF. The CDR3 nucleotides read TGTGCCAGCACTCATAGCGGGGGGGCACCCAATGAGCAGTTCTTC.

This clone came up many times. This chain connects TRBV6-4 to TRBJ2-3, with 7 bases lining up with TRBD2. Germline V gene data show CDR1 as MRHNA and CDR2 as SNTAGT. The CDR3 is 15 amino acids. V was pared by 4 bases and J by 0 bases, with 4 bases of the junction left unmatched. The CDR3 region has the DNA TGTGCCAGCAGTGTAGCGGGCTCTAGCACAGATACGCAGTATTTT. Amino acids: CASSVAGSSTDTQYF.

This rearrangement joins TRBV4-1 to TRBJ2-5, with 11 bases that match TRBD2. CDR1 is MGHRA and CDR2 is YSYEKL in the germline V gene. The CDR3 extends over 15 amino acids. V lost 3 bases to trimming and J lost 1 base; unmatched junction nucleotides: 1. CDR3 protein: CASSHGTSGQETQYF. CDR3 sequence (DNA): TGCGCCAGCAGCCACGGGACTAGCGGCCAAGAGACCCAGTACTTC.